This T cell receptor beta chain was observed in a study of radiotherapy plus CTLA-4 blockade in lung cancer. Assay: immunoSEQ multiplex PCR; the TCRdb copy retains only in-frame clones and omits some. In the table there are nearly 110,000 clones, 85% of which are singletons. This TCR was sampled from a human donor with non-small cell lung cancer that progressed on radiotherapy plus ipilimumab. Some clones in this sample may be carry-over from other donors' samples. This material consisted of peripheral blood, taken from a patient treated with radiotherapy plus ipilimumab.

The CDR3 DNA follows: TGTGCCACCAGCAGAGGAGGGGATGAAAAACTGTTTTTT. It translates to CATSRGGDEKLFF. The V gene is TRBV15, the J gene TRBJ1-4; maybe TRBD1 (5 bases). There are 13 residues in the CDR3. Germline values: CDR1 LNHNV, CDR2 YYDKDF (reference sequence). V lost 1 base and J lost 6, with 6 bases in between.